This T cell receptor (beta chain) was documented in a study of T cells in narcolepsy (dated by TCRdb to 2017 to 2018). Broadly, across the study: Patients with narcolepsy type 1 or type 2 (NT1, NT2) were enrolled in the study together with healthy control donors. The study used TCR Vbeta sequencing to track clonotypes in blood and CSF while looking for autoreactive T cells in narcolepsy patients that target self-antigens of hypocretin neurons (hypocretin, TRIB2). Here is what the overall study found, with its caveats: Autoreactive clonotypes were reported to be detected serially in the blood of the same patients and of different patients, but not in the blood of healthy controls. Plots that compared CSF and blood CD4+ T cell clonotypes from the same patient highlighted HCRT-specific and TRIB2-specific autoreactive clonotypes. Numbers of sequenced blood memory CD4+ clonotypes were comparable, with averages of some 38,000 in patients and around 30,000 in controls. Certain blood memory CD4+ repertoires from patients and controls had no sequences that matched autoreactive T cell clones.

This clone turned up a few times. This receptor's antigen is unknown. No base quality values were provided; no much bigger clone lies one nucleotide off. The germline V gene (reference sequence) sets CDR1 to MNHNY and CDR2 to SVGAGI. Including cysteine and phenylalanine, the CDR3 has 16 amino acids. The read is trimmed to its CDR3 DNA, 48 bases read in frame from base 1. Trimming removed 6 bases from V and 0 bases from J; the gene matches leave 8 bases unexplained. Memory CD4+ T cells were sorted ex vivo from peripheral blood of narcolepsy patients and healthy controls for TCR Vbeta sequencing. The protocol used for the library was the immunoSEQ multiplex PCR assay. TCRdb holds this immuneACCESS table with in-frame rearrangements only. Some clones are missing; in checked studies, unresolved V genes explain under half, and the rest has no known cause. The sample table records about 34,000 clones; approximately 85% of these occur just once. The ten largest make up 2% to 3% of the sample.

The receptor chain draws on TRBV6-6 and TRBJ1-5; the central 7 bases match TRBD1. What was sequenced was CD45RA- memory CD4+ T cells from PBMCs. Per the publication, the cell subset or site label means: memory T cells sorted ex vivo from peripheral blood. This receptor was identified in a human donor with narcolepsy. The CDR3 in this case is CASRPTGEVSNQPQHF. The sequence in DNA is TGTGCCAGCAGACCCACAGGGGAAGTTAGCAATCAGCCCCAGCATTTT.